These 28 T cell receptor beta chains originate from one sample sequenced in a study of cytomegalovirus exposure and HLA in healthy donors. The PCR used 60 Vbeta and 13 Jbeta primers. The protocol was immunoSEQ multiplex PCR, while the TCRdb copy is restricted to in-frame clones and leaves out a portion. The table shows about 150,000 clones, with over 70% occurring only once. The sample taken for sequencing was PBMCs. Every receptor here comes from a woman between 18 and 29 years old in good health and CMV-seronegative.

The chain recombines TRBV5-1 with TRBJ2-7; 8 bases line up with TRBD1. CDR3 length: 15 amino acids. Germline loops: CDR1 SGHRS, CDR2 YFSETQ. V gave up 0 bases and J gave up 5 bases; unmatched junction bases: 7. The CDR3 coding sequence is TGCGCCAGCAGCTTGGCCAGGGGGCGTTCCCACGAGCAGTACTTC. Amino acid sequence: CASSLARGRSHEQYF.

The V and J genes are TRBV28 and TRBJ1-2, with D unclear. Germline CDR1 and CDR2: MDHEN and SYDVKM. This CDR3 is built from 14 residues. Trimming took 1 base from V and 4 from J, leaving 10 bases between them. The CDR3: CASSLLASPYGYTF. DNA of the CDR3: TGTGCCAGCAGTTTATTAGCAAGCCCCTATGGCTACACCTTC.

V usage is TRBV28 and J usage is TRBJ1-4; 7 positions agree with TRBD1. This CDR3 spans 16 amino acids. V lost 10 bases to trimming and J lost 4 bases; unmatched junction nucleotides: 15. CDR1 and CDR2 (germline): MDHEN, SYDVKM. The CDR3 nucleotides read TGTGCCACCAGGGGGATACAGGGAGGGATTAATGAAAAACTGTTTTTT. This sequence encodes CATRGIQGGINEKLFF.

The J gene is TRBJ1-2, the V gene TRBV29-1; 8 nucleotides align to TRBD1. The germline V gene encodes CDR1 SQVTM and CDR2 ANQGSEA. The J segment lost 6 bases and the V segment lost 0 bases, leaving 6 bases of the junction unmatched. This CDR3 has 14 residues. The CDR3 protein is CSVEEWTGMDGYTF. In DNA form, the CDR3 reads TGCAGCGTTGAAGAATGGACAGGGATGGATGGCTACACCTTC.

In this sample, this clone turned up a few times. The chain is built from TRBV9 and TRBJ2-3; 9 bases map to TRBD2. The CDR3 consists of 16 residues. Trimming took 0 bases from V and 3 from J; bases not matched to a gene: 5. The germline gives CDR1 SGDLS, CDR2 YYNGEE. The CDR3 reads CASSVVPSGVTDTQYF. CDR3 nucleotides: TGTGCCAGCAGCGTAGTCCCTAGCGGGGTGACAGATACGCAGTATTTT.

The chain uses TRBV5-1 and TRBJ1-2; 10 bases align to TRBD1. V was clipped by 8 bases and J by 8 bases; unmatched bases: 15. The CDR3 consists of 15 residues. Germline-derived CDR1 and CDR2 are SGHRS and YFSETQ. This CDR3 is CASGRQGAQERGYTF. CDR3 nucleotide sequence: TGCGCCAGTGGACGACAGGGGGCGCAGGAGAGGGGCTACACCTTC.

The CDR3 region is CASSLVSGARETQYF. The DNA for the CDR3 is TGCGCCAGCAGCTTGGTATCAGGGGCTAGAGAGACCCAGTACTTC. V usage is TRBV5-1 and J usage is TRBJ2-5; D perhaps matches TRBD1 (6 bases). Germline assignment: CDR1 SGHRS and CDR2 YFSETQ. V shed 0 bases and J shed 4 bases, with 13 bases lying between them. The CDR3 length is 15 residues.

The rearrangement links TRBV12-5 to TRBJ2-1; D uncertain. There are 18 residues in the CDR3. The germline V gene encodes CDR1 LGHNT and CDR2 FRNRAP. Trimming took off 0 bases at V and 7 bases at J, with 22 bases between the two ends. The CDR3 DNA reads as TGTGCTAGTGGTTTGGTATTCTCAGGTATCGGTAGGAATAATGAGCAGTTCTTC. This codes for CASGLVFSGIGRNNEQFF.

J is TRBJ2-5 and V is TRBV19, with D perhaps matching TRBD1 (6 bases). CDR3 size: 13 residues. The V and J ends lost 4 bases and 4 bases respectively, with 10 bases between them. Germline V gives CDR1 LNHDA, CDR2 SQIVND (reference sequence). The CDR3 loop reads CASSRDKLETQYF. For the CDR3, the DNA is TGTGCCAGTAGTAGGGACAAACTAGAGACCCAGTACTTC. Full variable domain (outside the CDR3, taken from reference TRBV19 and TRBJ2-5): DGGITQSPKYLFRKEGQNVTLSCEQNLNHDAMYWYRQDPGQGLRLIYYSQIVNDFQKGDIAEGYSVSREKKESFPLTVTSAQKNPTAFYLCASSRDKLETQYFGPGTRLLVL.

V usage is TRBV2 and J usage is TRBJ2-7; 9 nucleotides match TRBD1. Per germline, CDR1 SNHLY and CDR2 FYNNEI. With V trimmed by 4 bases and J by 6 bases, 7 bases remained unmatched. The CDR3 is 14 amino acids. CDR3 region: CASSVGTGWGEQYF. The CDR3 bases are TGTGCCAGCAGTGTGGGGACAGGGTGGGGCGAGCAGTACTTC. The whole variable domain, remainder taken from reference TRBV2 and TRBJ2-7, is EPEVTQTPSHQVTQMGQEVILRCVPISNHLYFYWYRQILGQKVEFLVSFYNNEISEKSEIFDDQFSVERPDGSNFTLKIRSTKLEDSAMYFCASSVGTGWGEQYFGPGTRLTVT.

The DNA for the CDR3 is TGTGCCAGCAGTTACTCGAGGAGATTTCGCAACACCATATATTTT. It translates to CASSYSRRFRNTIYF. The genes are TRBV6-5 and TRBJ1-3; D not resolved. Germline V gene sequence: CDR1 MNHEY, CDR2 SVGAGI. CDR3 length: 15 residues. Trimming took off 0 bases at V and 7 bases at J, with 13 bases between the two ends.

The V and J genes are TRBV27 and TRBJ2-7; 7 bases map to TRBD1. V dropped 5 bases and J dropped 3; count of bases not matched to a gene: 4. The CDR3 extends over 13 amino acids. Per the germline V gene, CDR1 is MNHEY and CDR2 is SMNVEV (reference sequence). CDR3 sequence (DNA): TGTGCCAGCAGTCCGACAGGGTACTACGAGCAGTACTTC. This encodes CASSPTGYYEQYF.

The chain links TRBV7-9 to TRBJ2-3; D is unresolved. V gave up 8 bases and J gave up 3 bases, with 12 bases separating them. Per the germline V gene, CDR1 is SEHNR and CDR2 is FQNEAQ (reference sequence). This CDR3 region has 13 residues. CDR3 sequence reads: CASLRRGTDTQYF. CDR3 nucleotide sequence: TGTGCCAGCCTACGCCGTGGTACAGATACGCAGTATTTT.

In this sample, this clone turned up once. The V and J genes are TRBV11-2 and TRBJ2-2; possible D gene TRBD1, 6 bases. The CDR3 is 16 amino acids. Trimming removed 6 bases at V and 6 bases at J, with 20 bases between. From germline, CDR1 is SGHAT and CDR2 FQNNGV. The CDR3, as DNA: TGTGCCAGCAGTTTTACCACAGGGATTGGGGCCGGGGAGCTGTTTTTT. Its protein is CASSFTTGIGAGELFF.

This clone was counted only a few times. This chain uses TRBV5-6 with TRBJ1-1; D remains unclear. The CDR3 loop spans 13 amino acids. Germline V gene data show CDR1 as SGHDT and CDR2 as YYEEEE. Trimming took off 3 bases at V and 11 bases at J, with 17 bases between the two ends. CDR3 residues: CASSSLLSRRAFF. CDR3 nucleotide sequence: TGTGCCAGCAGCTCCCTCCTTAGTAGGAGGGCTTTCTTT.

This clone was observed a handful of times. The J gene is TRBJ2-6, the V gene TRBV30, with 10 bases aligning to TRBD1. CDR1 and CDR2 (germline): GTSNPN, SVGIG (reference sequence). After removal of 6 bases from V and 2 bases from J, the junction contained 10 bases not matched to a gene. This CDR3 has 17 residues. The CDR3 DNA sequence: TGTGCCTGTCAACCGGGACAGGGGTTTCCTGGGGCCAACGTCCTGACTTTC. It yields the protein CACQPGQGFPGANVLTF.

This chain connects TRBV7-8 to TRBJ1-1; the D is unclear. Germline-derived CDR1 and CDR2 are SGHVS and FQNEAQ. Trimming took off 5 bases at V and 1 base at J, with 14 bases between the two ends. This CDR3 is 15 amino acids long. As DNA, the CDR3 is TGTGCCAGCAGCCCTACCACAACAGCGAACACTGAAGCTTTCTTT. Protein: CASSPTTTANTEAFF.

This rearrangement joins TRBV5-6 to TRBJ2-1; D gene uncertain. The CDR3 runs to 13 residues. Germline CDR1 is SGHDT and CDR2 is YYEEEE. V gave up 0 bases and J gave up 8 bases, with 9 bases separating them. The CDR3 protein is CASSLAHSDEQFF. CDR3 nucleotides: TGTGCCAGCAGCTTGGCCCACAGTGATGAGCAGTTCTTC. Combining the CDR3 with reference TRBV5-6 and TRBJ2-1 gives the whole variable domain DAGVTQSPTHLIKTRGQQVTLRCSPKSGHDTVSWYQQALGQGPQFIFQYYEEEERQRGNFPDRFSGHQFPNYSSELNVNALLLGDSALYLCASSLAHSDEQFFGPGTRLTVL.

The chain uses TRBV18 and TRBJ1-4, with D unclear. The CDR3 runs to 15 residues. Germline V gives CDR1 KGHSH, CDR2 LQKENI. V was shortened by 6 bases and J by 2 bases, with 13 bases between the two germline ends. CDR3 coding DNA: TGTGCCAGCTCCCATCGGGAGCGCACTAATGAAAAACTGTTTTTT. It yields the protein CASSHRERTNEKLFF.

As for this clone: The sample contains more than one DNA sequence encoding this CDR3. The chain combines TRBV7-8 with TRBJ1-5; D gene uncertain. V was shortened by 0 bases and J by 11 bases, with 11 bases between the two germline ends. The CDR3 runs 13 residues. Germline V gene data show CDR1 as SGHVS and CDR2 as FQNEAQ. Here the CDR3 reads CASSLALEFAQHF. The CDR3 bases are TGTGCCAGCAGCTTAGCGCTTGAGTTTGCCCAGCATTTT.

This rearrangement joins TRBV6-5 to TRBJ2-1; 9 bases map to TRBD2. This CDR3 comprises 16 residues. V lost 0 bases to trimming and J lost 8 bases; unmatched junction nucleotides: 8. CDR1 and CDR2 (germline): MNHEY, SVGAGI. The CDR3 DNA reads as TGTGCCAGCAGTTACTCCGGCGGGGGGGGCGCCTATGAGCAGTTCTTC. It is translated as CASSYSGGGGAYEQFF.

The V and J genes are TRBV11-2 and TRBJ2-1, with D perhaps TRBD2 (6 bases). The V end lost 8 bases, the J end lost 7 bases, and 18 bases lay between the germline ends. Germline assignment: CDR1 SGHAT and CDR2 FQNNGV. This CDR3 contains 14 residues. The DNA for the CDR3 is TGTGCCAGCGCTTTAGGCGGGGCTGGAAATGAGCAGTTCTTC. Protein product: CASALGGAGNEQFF.

This clone is a singleton in its sample. The chain recombines TRBV19 with TRBJ1-3, with 7 bases aligning to TRBD1. CDR1 LNHDA and CDR2 SQIVND come from the germline V gene (reference sequence). The CDR3 is 18 amino acids. V lost 7 bases and J lost 1; bases outside the gene matches: 16. CDR3 sequence: CASNSPSMTGLSGNTIYF. Here the CDR3 DNA reads TGTGCCAGTAATTCCCCCTCGATGACAGGGCTATCTGGAAACACCATATATTTT.

The J gene is TRBJ1-5, the V gene TRBV6-5; no reliable D call. Germline V lookup: CDR1 MNHEY, CDR2 SVGAGI. The CDR3 covers 15 residues. V dropped 2 bases and J dropped 5 bases, with 13 bases sitting between them. DNA of the CDR3: TGTGCCAGCAGTTACCTGGCAGGCGCTGATCAGCCCCAGCATTTT. As protein: CASSYLAGADQPQHF.

The chain combines TRBV5-1 with TRBJ2-7; 9 nucleotides match TRBD1. The germline gives CDR1 SGHRS, CDR2 YFSETQ. The CDR3 is 13 amino acids. V gave up 4 bases and J gave up 2 bases; unmatched junction bases: 1. The CDR3 loop is CASSRTGAYEQYF. The CDR3 bases are TGCGCCAGCAGCAGGACAGGGGCCTACGAGCAGTACTTC.

The chain has TRBV21-1 and TRBJ2-5; TRBD2, the table's D call, was not compared with the DNA. TRBV21-1 is designated a pseudogene. The CDR3 extends over 15 amino acids. The chain's CDR3 is CASSKQRGCRVTQYF. CDR3 in DNA: TGTGCCAGCAGCAAACAGCGGGGGTGCCGGGTGACCCAGTACTTC.

V gene TRBV6-5 combines with J gene TRBJ2-1; possible D gene TRBD2, 6 bases. Germline loops: CDR1 MNHEY, CDR2 SVGAGI. The length of the CDR3 is 14 residues. V was pared by 5 bases and J by 8 bases, with 16 bases between. The CDR3 nucleotides are TGTGCCAGCAGTGGGCAGACTAGGAGCCATGAGCAGTTCTTC. Translation gives CASSGQTRSHEQFF.

CDR3 coding DNA: TGCGCCAGCAGTCCGAGACAGGGGGACGTTAGCACTGAAGCTTTCTTT. Residues: CASSPRQGDVSTEAFF. The genes are TRBV5-1 and TRBJ1-1, with 9 bases fitting TRBD1. Germline CDR1 is SGHRS and CDR2 is YFSETQ. The CDR3 totals 16 residues. J was trimmed by 4 bases and V by 5 bases; bases with no gene match: 12.